This T cell receptor (beta chain) was documented in a study of T cell clonality in common variable immunodeficiency (dated by TCRdb to about 2015). The study at large found these results: Compared with healthy controls, CVID subjects showed increased TCRbeta clonality (t-test p = 0.018), a feature most characteristic of about a third of subjects. Correlations between repertoire features and clinical complications were limited by patient heterogeneity within the CVID cohort. Even though DNA input was equal, the average per sample came to 65,000 to 100,000 unique sequences for controls compared with some 29,000 for CVID samples. According to the authors, finding the cause of the higher clonality in CVID would require sequencing the repertoires of T cell subpopulations. Fewer TCRbeta clones were shared among CVID subjects than among healthy controls (p < 0.0001). CVID TCRbeta sequences reportedly showed fewer deletions and N-nucleotide insertions and lacked highly modified clones with 13 or more V deletions.

For sequencing, equivalent amounts of genomic DNA were input from CVID and control samples. For every sample, a 60 bp segment covering the rearranged TCRbeta CDR3 region was amplified and then sequenced. The immunoSEQ assay, a bias-corrected multiplex PCR combined with high-throughput sequencing, was used to amplify TCRbeta. On the authors' methods: Every unique nucleotide sequence was considered a clone and was annotated with V, D and J genes, copy number and frequency. Sequences were labeled productive if in frame, and non-productive if out of frame or containing stop codons. As previously described, clonality was calculated on the basis of Shannon's entropy. The predicted amino acid sequences of productive clones were used to derive mean CDR3 Kyte-Doolittle hydropathy. Using the R hclust function, scaled V gene usage was clustered hierarchically with Manhattan distance and complete linkage. Sharing of clones by CDR3 amino acid sequence was evaluated by resampling 12 repertoires per group over 100 rounds. The repertoires were screened for some 70 published EBV-specific TCRbeta sequences and around 250 published CMV-specific TCRbeta sequences. A couple of CVID samples yielding fewer than 10,000 sequences were excluded from analysis, leaving fewer than 50 CVID repertoires. The clones in this table, taken by TCRdb from immuneACCESS, are in-frame only. Not every clone is retained; where verified, under half of the shortfall comes from an unresolved V gene, and the cause of the rest is unknown. V, J and clone size were drawn from that table, and D and trimming were deduced from the DNA. This sample shows 32,000 or so clones, and none of them turns up only once. The top ten clones comprise about 6.1% of the sample.

This clone has more than one count but fewer than ten. Its antigen remains unidentified. From the germline J gene comes the end of the CDR3, since the read stops 3 residues before it. V loses 5 bases of germline sequence and J loses 0 bases, and the interval between the two ends is 10 bases. CDR3 length: 14 amino acids, cysteine to phenylalanine. The DNA covers only part of the CDR3, 33 bases in frame from base 1. Taken from the germline V gene (reference sequence), the CDR1 and CDR2 loops are SEHNR and FQNEAQ. Standard criteria, namely reduction of serum IgG, IgA and/or IgM below the normal range together with specific antibody deficiency, were applied for the diagnosis of CVID. A total of roughly 45 subjects (roughly 15 female and 30 or so male; age range about 9 to 64 years, mean age around 37) were included in the CVID group. Both CVID patients and healthy controls were predominantly of Caucasian heritage. At the time of study participation, every CVID subject had been on replacement immunoglobulin therapy for at least one year. When blood was collected, none of the CVID subjects were ill or on immunomodulatory or immunosuppressive medication. Heparinized peripheral whole blood samples of about 5 to 8 ml were obtained from each donor. Genomic DNA from adults with common variable immune deficiency (CVID) and from healthy adult controls was used for sequencing of TCRbeta CDR3 repertoires. Diluted blood was density-centrifuged over Hypaque 1077 or Ficoll-Paque to isolate peripheral blood mononuclear cells. Genomic DNA was obtained from unsorted mononuclear cells using either Qiagen column purification or a centrifugation-based method.

The chain links TRBV7-9 with TRBJ2-5; the D segment could be TRBD1, given 5 matching bases. The specimen was peripheral blood mononuclear cells. The origin of this receptor is a human donor with common variable immunodeficiency. CDR3 bases read: TGTGCCAGCAGCCCCGCAGGGAACCAAGAGACC. Translated, this is CASSPAGNQET. The complete CDR3 sequence is CASSPAGNQETQYF.